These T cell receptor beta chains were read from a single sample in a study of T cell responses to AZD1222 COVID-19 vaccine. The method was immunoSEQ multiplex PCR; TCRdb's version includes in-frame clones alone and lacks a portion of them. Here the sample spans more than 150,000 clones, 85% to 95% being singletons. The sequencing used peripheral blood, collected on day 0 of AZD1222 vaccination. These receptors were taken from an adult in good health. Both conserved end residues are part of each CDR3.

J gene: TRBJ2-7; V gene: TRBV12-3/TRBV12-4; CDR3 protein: CASSFLYEQYF
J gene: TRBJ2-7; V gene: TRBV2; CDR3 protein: CASSRLGGTGGYEQYF
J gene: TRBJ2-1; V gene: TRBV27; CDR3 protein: CASSSLSGRNYNEQFF
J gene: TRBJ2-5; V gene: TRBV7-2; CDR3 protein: CASSLGLAGGVETQYF
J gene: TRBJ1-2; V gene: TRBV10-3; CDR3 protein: CAISESSPGANYGYTF
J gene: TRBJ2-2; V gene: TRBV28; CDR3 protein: CASSRASGNTGELFF
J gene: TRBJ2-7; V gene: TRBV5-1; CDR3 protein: CASSNLEGVGEQYF
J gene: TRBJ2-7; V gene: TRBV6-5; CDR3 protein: CASSYGTGVYEQYF
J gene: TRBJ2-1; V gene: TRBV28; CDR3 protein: CASSTPGLAGVMDEQFF
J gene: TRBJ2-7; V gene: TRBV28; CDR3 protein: CASSLDRDYEQYF
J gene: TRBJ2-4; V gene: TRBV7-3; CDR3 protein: CASSPGFGGRAKNIQYF
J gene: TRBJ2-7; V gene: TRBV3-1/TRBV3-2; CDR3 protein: CASSQKGDHEQYF
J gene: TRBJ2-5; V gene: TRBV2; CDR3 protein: CASTRTGGVETQYF
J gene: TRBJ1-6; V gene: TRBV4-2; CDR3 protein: CASSEGGSPLHF
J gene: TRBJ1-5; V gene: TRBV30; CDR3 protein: CAWSREGLQPQHF
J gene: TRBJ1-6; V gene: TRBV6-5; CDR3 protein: CASSAGQSHNSPLHF
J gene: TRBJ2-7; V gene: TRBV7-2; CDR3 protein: CASSSTNHEQYF
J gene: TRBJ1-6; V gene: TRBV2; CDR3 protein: CASSAEGAVHSPLHF
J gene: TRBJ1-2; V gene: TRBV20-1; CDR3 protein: CSARQVYGYTF
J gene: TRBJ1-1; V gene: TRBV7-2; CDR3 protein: CASSPETGNTEAFF
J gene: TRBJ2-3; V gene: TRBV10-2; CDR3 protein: CASSEPRWGTGGYELPDTQYF
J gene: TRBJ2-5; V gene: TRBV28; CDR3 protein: CASSPYQETQYF
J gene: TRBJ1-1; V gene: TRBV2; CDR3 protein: CASSGQKNTEAFF
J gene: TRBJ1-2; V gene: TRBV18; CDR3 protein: CASSHESLLGYYGYTF
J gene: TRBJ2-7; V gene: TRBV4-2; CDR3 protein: CASSQGMAGATYEQYF
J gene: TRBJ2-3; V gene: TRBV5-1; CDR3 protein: CASSLTSNTDTQYF
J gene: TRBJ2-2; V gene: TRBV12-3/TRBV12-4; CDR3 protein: CASSFGGAGELFF
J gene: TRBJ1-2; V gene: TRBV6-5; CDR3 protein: CASSRGRGYGYTF
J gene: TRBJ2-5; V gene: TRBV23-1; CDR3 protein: CASGRGSQRETQYF
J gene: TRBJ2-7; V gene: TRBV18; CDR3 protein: CASSPGMGGMQYF
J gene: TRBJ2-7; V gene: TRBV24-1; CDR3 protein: CATSPGTFSYEQYF